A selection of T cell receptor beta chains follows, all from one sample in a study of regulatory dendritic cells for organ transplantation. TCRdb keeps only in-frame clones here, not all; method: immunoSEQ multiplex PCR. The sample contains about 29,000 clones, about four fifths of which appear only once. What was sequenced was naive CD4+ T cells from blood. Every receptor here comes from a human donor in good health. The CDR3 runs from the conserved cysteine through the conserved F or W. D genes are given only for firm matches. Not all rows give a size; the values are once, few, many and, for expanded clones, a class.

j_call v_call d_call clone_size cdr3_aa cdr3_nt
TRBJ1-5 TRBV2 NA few CASSDQEGNQPQHF TGTGCCAGCAGTGACCAGGAGGGAAATCAGCCCCAGCATTTT
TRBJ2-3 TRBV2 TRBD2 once CASKRGVAGDLTDTQYF TGTGCCAGCAAGCGCGGGGTAGCGGGGGACCTCACAGATACGCAGTATTTT
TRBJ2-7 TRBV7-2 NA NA CASSLSGVTYEQYF TGTGCCAGCAGCTTATCGGGGGTGACCTACGAGCAGTACTTC
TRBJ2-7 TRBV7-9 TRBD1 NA CASSWLTGGYEQYF TGTGCCAGCAGCTGGCTGACAGGGGGGTACGAGCAGTACTTC
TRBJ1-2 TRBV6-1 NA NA CASSPDRSNYGYTF TGTGCCAGCAGCCCAGACAGATCTAACTATGGCTACACCTTC
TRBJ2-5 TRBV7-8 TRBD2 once CASSLGEGETQYF TGTGCCAGCAGCTTAGGGGAGGGAGAGACCCAGTACTTC
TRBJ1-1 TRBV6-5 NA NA CASSYSTTVQRPEAFF TGTGCCAGCAGTTACTCGACTACAGTCCAGCGGCCCGAAGCTTTCTTT
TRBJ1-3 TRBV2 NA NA CASSLSNTIYF TGTGCCAGCAGTCTAAGCAACACCATATATTTT
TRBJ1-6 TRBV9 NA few CASSVAGGNYNSPLHF TGTGCCAGCAGCGTAGCTGGGGGGAACTATAATTCACCCCTCCACTTT
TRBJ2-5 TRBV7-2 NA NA CASSFSIDLQETQYF TGTGCCAGCAGCTTTAGCATCGACTTGCAAGAGACCCAGTACTTC
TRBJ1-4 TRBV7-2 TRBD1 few CASSFGQGGNEKLFF TGTGCCAGCAGCTTCGGACAGGGGGGTAATGAAAAACTGTTTTTT
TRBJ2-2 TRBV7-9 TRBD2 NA CASSLKVAGETGELFF TGTGCCAGCAGCTTGAAGGTAGCGGGGGAGACCGGGGAGCTGTTTTTT
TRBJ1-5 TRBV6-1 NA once CASSEGAYQPQHF TGTGCCAGCAGTGAAGGGGCATATCAGCCCCAGCATTTT
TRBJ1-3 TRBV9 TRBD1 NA CASSALQGVHTIYF TGTGCCAGCAGCGCTCTCCAGGGGGTCCACACCATATATTTT
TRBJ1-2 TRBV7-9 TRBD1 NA CASSLEGGDGGYTF TGTGCCAGCAGCTTAGAAGGGGGCGACGGTGGCTACACCTTC
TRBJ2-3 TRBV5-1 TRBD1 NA CASSVDRARDTQYF TGCGCCAGCAGCGTGGACAGGGCGAGGGATACGCAGTATTTT
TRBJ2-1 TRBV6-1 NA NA CASSEEGPSYNEQFF TGTGCCAGCAGTGAAGAGGGGCCCTCCTACAATGAGCAGTTCTTC
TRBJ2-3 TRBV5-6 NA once CASWGANTQYF TGTGCCAGCTGGGGAGCCAATACGCAGTATTTT
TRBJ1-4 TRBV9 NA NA CASSVNRGSNEKLFF TGTGCCAGCAGCGTGAATAGGGGGTCTAATGAAAAACTGTTTTTT
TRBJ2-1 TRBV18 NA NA CASSPGSGTSYNEQFF TGTGCCAGCTCACCCGGGAGCGGGACAAGCTACAATGAGCAGTTCTTC
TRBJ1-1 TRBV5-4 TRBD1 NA CASRVGRTGVGGNTEAFF TGTGCCAGCAGGGTAGGGAGGACAGGGGTAGGTGGGAACACTGAAGCTTTCTTT
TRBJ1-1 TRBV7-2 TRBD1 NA CASSLDRDRSTEAFF TGTGCCAGCAGTCTAGATCGGGACAGGTCTACTGAAGCTTTCTTT
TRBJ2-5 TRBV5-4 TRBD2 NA CASSKTSGGQETQYF TGTGCCAGCAGTAAGACTAGCGGGGGACAAGAGACCCAGTACTTC
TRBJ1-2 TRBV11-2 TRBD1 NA CASSLSQRDRQNYGYTF TGTGCCAGCAGCTTATCGCAAAGGGACAGGCAAAACTATGGCTACACCTTC
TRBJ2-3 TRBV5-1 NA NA CASSLASRVATDTQYF TGCGCCAGCAGCTTGGCTTCGCGGGTTGCGACAGATACGCAGTATTTT
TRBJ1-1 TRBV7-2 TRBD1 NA CASSFTGGNTEAFF TGTGCCAGCAGTTTCACAGGGGGCAACACTGAAGCTTTCTTT
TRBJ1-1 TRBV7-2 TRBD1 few CASSPRQGEFNTEAFF TGTGCCAGCAGCCCCCGACAGGGGGAGTTTAACACTGAAGCTTTCTTT
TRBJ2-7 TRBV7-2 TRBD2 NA CASSLVAGGSYEQYF TGTGCCAGCAGCTTGGTAGCGGGGGGGTCCTACGAGCAGTACTTC
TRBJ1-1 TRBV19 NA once CASRVRRTLGDTEAFF TGTGCCAGTAGGGTAAGGAGGACCCTCGGGGACACTGAAGCTTTCTTT
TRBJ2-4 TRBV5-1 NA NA CASSLSRADKNIQYF TGCGCCAGCAGCTTGTCCAGGGCGGACAAAAACATTCAGTACTTC
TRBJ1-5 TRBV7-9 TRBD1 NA CASSRVGGPNQPQHF TGTGCCAGCAGCCGCGTAGGGGGCCCCAATCAGCCCCAGCATTTT
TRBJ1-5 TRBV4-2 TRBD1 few CASSQGQGVSNQPQHF TGTGCCAGCAGCCAAGGTCAGGGGGTTAGCAATCAGCCCCAGCATTTT
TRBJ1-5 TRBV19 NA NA CASSIREGNQPQHF TGTGCCAGTAGTATTAGGGAGGGAAATCAGCCCCAGCATTTT
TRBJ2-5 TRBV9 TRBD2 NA CASSVDPSGGARETQYF TGTGCCAGCAGCGTAGATCCTAGCGGGGGGGCCCGGGAGACCCAGTACTTC
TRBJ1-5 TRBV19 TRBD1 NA CASTSLGDRGNQPQHF TGTGCCAGTACTTCCTTGGGGGACAGGGGCAATCAGCCCCAGCATTTT
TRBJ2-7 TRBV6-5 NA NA CASTLDSTYEQYF TGTGCCAGCACCCTGGACTCGACGTACGAGCAGTACTTC
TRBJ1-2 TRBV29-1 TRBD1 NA CSVAGTDVWYTF TGCAGCGTTGCCGGGACAGACGTATGGTACACCTTC
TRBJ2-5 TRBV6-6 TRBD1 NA CASSYEMGQGGKTQYF TGTGCCAGCAGTTACGAAATGGGACAGGGTGGGAAGACCCAGTACTTC
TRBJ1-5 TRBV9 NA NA CASSVEGGGPQHF TGTGCCAGCAGCGTAGAGGGGGGGGGACCCCAGCATTTT
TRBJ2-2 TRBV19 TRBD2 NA CATNGGGGITGELFF TGTGCCACAAACGGTGGCGGGGGGATCACCGGGGAGCTGTTTTTT